The clone carrying this TCR beta chain has ten or more counts. Using RNA transcripts as the source, TCR beta CDR3 regions were amplified. With the HTBI primer set, the TCR CDR3 went through a first round of RT-PCR. TCRdb redid the calling of the multiplex PCR reads with MiXCR, one entry per CDR3 protein. The data contain 550,000 to 800,000 distinct CDR3 sequences, roughly 17% of them singletons. This sample was included in a study of T cells in Graves' hyperthyroidism and ophthalmopathy. This CDR3 spans 13 amino acids. The germline V gene encodes CDR1 SGHNT and CDR2 YENEEA. Trimming pared 3 bases from V and 9 bases from J, leaving 12 bases between.

This chain connects TRBV11-3 to TRBJ2-1; D might be TRBD1 or TRBD2, each matching 5 bases. The clonotype was recovered from a man between 45 and 60 years old with Graves' hyperthyroidism. The sequencing input was blood. CDR3 in amino acids: CASSFRGDGEQFF. As DNA, the CDR3 is TGTGCCAGCAGCTTTAGAGGGGACGGTGAGCAGTTCTTC.